This T cell receptor beta chain emerged from a study of CD8 T cells in ankylosing spondylitis. Findings of the study overall: Disease-linked clones bore a CD8+ phenotype and were relatively rare in peripheral blood.

In its sample, this clonotype was seen many times. The antigen remains unidentified. CDR1 is DFQATT and CDR2 is SNEGSKA in the germline V gene (reference sequence). Trimming removed 0 bases at V and 2 bases at J, with 12 bases between. The CDR3 covers 15 residues. One entry per CDR3 protein, called by TCRdb with MiXCR from the 5' RACE reads. Here the sample spans around 150,000 distinct CDR3 sequences, about 7% being singletons. The sequence derives from a female donor with ankylosing spondylitis or in good health (not recorded which). The rearrangement uses TRBV20-1 and TRBJ2-3; no clear D gene. The material sequenced was blood, either unsorted or a sorted T cell fraction (not recorded which). The CDR3 loop is CSARDPRIPTDTQYF. For the CDR3, the DNA is TGCAGTGCTAGAGATCCCAGGATTCCCACAGATACGCAGTATTTT.